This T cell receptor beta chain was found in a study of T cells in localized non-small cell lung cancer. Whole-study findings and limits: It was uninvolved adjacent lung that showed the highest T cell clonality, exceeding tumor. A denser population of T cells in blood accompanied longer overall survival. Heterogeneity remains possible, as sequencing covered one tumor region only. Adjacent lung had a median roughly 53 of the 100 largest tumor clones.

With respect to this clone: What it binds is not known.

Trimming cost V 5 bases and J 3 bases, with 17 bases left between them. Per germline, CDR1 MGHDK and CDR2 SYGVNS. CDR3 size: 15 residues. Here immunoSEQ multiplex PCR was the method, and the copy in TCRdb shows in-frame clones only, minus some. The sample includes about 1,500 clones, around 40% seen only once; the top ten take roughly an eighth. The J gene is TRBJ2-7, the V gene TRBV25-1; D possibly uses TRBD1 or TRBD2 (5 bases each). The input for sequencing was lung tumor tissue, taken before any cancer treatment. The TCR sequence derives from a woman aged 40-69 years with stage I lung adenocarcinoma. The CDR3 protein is CASSQDRLKLYEQYF. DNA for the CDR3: TGTGCCAGCAGTCAAGACAGACTAAAGCTCTACGAGCAGTACTTC.